What follows are 28 T cell receptor beta chains derived from one specimen sequenced in a study of shared clonotypes between healthy human individuals (dated by TCRdb to the early 2020s). The library was prepared using the immunoSEQ multiplex PCR assay. This immuneACCESS table, as held by TCRdb, lists in-frame sequences with V and J called but not all clones. Of the missing ones, under half trace to an unresolved V gene in checked studies; the others have no known cause. Here the sample has 730,000 or so clones; roughly 78% occur a single time. The top ten clonotypes cover about 1.7% of the sample. Sample: memory CD4+ T cells sorted from blood. The intended sense of this specimen's cell subset or site label: CD45RA-negative fraction. The source is a woman aged 25 to 39 in good health.

This clone came up many times. The chain links TRBV18 to TRBJ2-2, with D perhaps given as TRBD1 or TRBD2 (5 bases each). This CDR3 is 15 amino acids long. V was shortened by 3 bases and J by 4 bases, with 12 bases between the two germline ends. Germline V lookup: CDR1 KGHSH, CDR2 LQKENI. The CDR3 protein is CASSPDGGVTGELFF. The CDR3, as DNA: TGTGCCAGCTCACCCGATGGGGGTGTCACCGGGGAGCTGTTTTTT.

The CDR3 loop reads CASSPPGMNTEAFF. For the CDR3, the DNA is TGTGCCAGCTCACCACCGGGGATGAACACTGAAGCTTTCTTT. The chain employs TRBV18 and TRBJ1-1; no clear D. Germline values: CDR1 KGHSH, CDR2 LQKENI. This CDR3 has 14 residues. The V end was cut by 0 bases, the J end by 0 bases, with 5 bases between.

V usage is TRBV5-1 and J usage is TRBJ2-6; the D gene is possibly TRBD1 (5 bases). This CDR3 is built from 14 residues. V was pared by 4 bases and J by 8 bases, with 13 bases between. CDR1 is SGHRS and CDR2 is YFSETQ in the germline V gene. CDR3 region: CASSQTAGSNVLTF. The CDR3 bases are TGCGCCAGCAGCCAGACAGCAGGTTCCAACGTCCTGACTTTC.

This clone turned up a few times. This chain uses TRBV18 with TRBJ1-3; TRBD1 might be the D (6 bases). The germline V and J ends were trimmed by 3 bases and 8 bases, with 11 bases remaining between them. The CDR3 runs 13 residues. Germline CDR1 KGHSH, CDR2 LQKENI. The CDR3 loop is CASSPPQGDTIYF. CDR3 in DNA: TGTGCCAGCTCACCGCCACAGGGAGACACCATATATTTT.

The CDR3 sequence: CASSSGPAGRPYEQYF. In DNA, the CDR3 is TGTGCCAGCAGTTCGGGACCAGCGGGCCGCCCCTACGAGCAGTACTTC. The V gene is TRBV28, the J gene TRBJ2-7, with a weak D call TRBD2 (6 bases). Per the germline V gene, CDR1 is MDHEN and CDR2 is SYDVKM. The CDR3 has 16 amino acids. The V end lost 4 bases, the J end lost 2 bases, and 18 bases lay between the germline ends.

The chain carries TRBV18 and TRBJ1-5; a weak D match, TRBD1 (5 bases). Germline CDR1 reads KGHSH; CDR2 reads LQKENI. V was shortened by 4 bases and J by 5 bases, with 12 bases between the two germline ends. CDR3 length equals 14 residues. The CDR3 loop reads CASSRGDAYQPQHF. DNA of the CDR3: TGTGCCAGCTCACGAGGGGACGCTTATCAGCCCCAGCATTTT.

A few counts support this clone. The chain combines TRBV5-1 with TRBJ1-4; 9 bases align to TRBD1. This CDR3 comprises 15 residues. Germline CDR1 is SGHRS and CDR2 is YFSETQ. V lost 4 bases and J lost 1; bases outside the gene matches: 2. The CDR3 coding sequence is TGCGCCAGCAGCCCGGACAGGGGAACTAATGAAAAACTGTTTTTT. Its protein product is CASSPDRGTNEKLFF. Looking up the rest from reference TRBV5-1 and TRBJ1-4 gives the full variable domain: KAGVTQTPRYLIKTRGQQVTLSCSPISGHRSVSWYQQTPGQGLQFLFEYFSETQRNKGNFPGRFSGRQFSNSRSEMNVSTLELGDSALYLCASSPDRGTNEKLFFGSGTQLSVL.

This clone was recorded a few times. This chain uses TRBV2 with TRBJ2-7; 10 bases align to TRBD1. The CDR3 loop spans 14 amino acids. Trimming took 7 bases from V and 4 from J; bases not matched to a gene: 7. CDR1 SNHLY and CDR2 FYNNEI come from the germline V gene. The CDR3 loop reads CASTRGQGRYEQYF. CDR3 nucleotide sequence: TGTGCCAGCACACGGGGACAGGGGAGGTACGAGCAGTACTTC.

In its sample, this clone was seen many times. The rearrangement joins TRBV19 to TRBJ2-7, with 9 bases lining up with TRBD1. Germline CDR1 is LNHDA and CDR2 is SQIVND (reference sequence). V shed 5 bases and J 9 bases; nucleotides not matched to a gene: 11. The CDR3 totals 14 residues. CDR3 sequence reads: CASSPTGGVGVQYF. The CDR3 nucleotides read TGTGCCAGTAGTCCGACAGGGGGAGTTGGAGTGCAGTACTTC.

The J gene is TRBJ2-6, the V gene TRBV7-2, with D tentatively TRBD2 (7 bases). Per germline, CDR1 SGHTA and CDR2 FQGNSA. The V gene lost 1 base and the J gene lost 0 bases, with 10 bases spanning the gap. This CDR3 region has 17 residues. This chain's CDR3 is CASSLVAGASGANVLTF. The CDR3 DNA reads as TGTGCCAGCAGCTTAGTTGCGGGGGCCTCTGGGGCCAACGTCCTGACTTTC.

V is TRBV27 and J is TRBJ2-7; TRBD2 aligns across 11 bases. The CDR3 has 20 residues. V gave up 3 bases and J gave up 0 bases; unmatched junction bases: 16. CDR1 and CDR2 (germline): MNHEY, SMNVEV (reference sequence). In DNA, the CDR3 is TGTGCCAGCAGTTTTAGTACGACTAGCGGGAAACTTTCGAGCTCCTACGAGCAGTACTTC. Translated, it gives CASSFSTTSGKLSSSYEQYF.

This clone has only a few counts. The sample contains more than one DNA sequence encoding this CDR3. V gene TRBV19 combines with J gene TRBJ2-3; 12 positions agree with TRBD2. With V trimmed by 1 base and J by 3 bases, 2 bases remained unmatched. From germline, CDR1 is LNHDA and CDR2 SQIVND (reference sequence). This CDR3 comprises 16 residues. The CDR3 DNA sequence: TGTGCCAGTAGTATAGGCGGGACTAGCGGGACAGATACGCAGTATTTT. Translation gives CASSIGGTSGTDTQYF.

This clone turned up a few times. J is TRBJ2-1 and V is TRBV30; 8 bases match TRBD2. The CDR3 sequence is 15 residues long. The germline V gene encodes CDR1 GTSNPN and CDR2 SVGIG (reference sequence). J was trimmed by 5 bases and V by 4 bases; bases with no gene match: 10. The CDR3 DNA is TGTGCCTGGAACACCCGGGGGGGACTTAACAATGAGCAGTTCTTC. Protein sequence: CAWNTRGGLNNEQFF.

The chain carries TRBV30 and TRBJ2-5; D remains ambiguous. The CDR3 consists of 13 residues. V lost 0 bases and J 8 bases, leaving 13 bases between the germline ends. From germline, CDR1 is GTSNPN and CDR2 SVGIG (reference sequence). Here the CDR3 DNA reads TGTGCCTGGAGTGTAAAGACTTACAGAACCCAGTACTTC. It codes for CAWSVKTYRTQYF. Full variable domain (missing parts from reference TRBV30 and TRBJ2-5): SQTIHQWPATLVQPVGSPLSLECTVEGTSNPNLYWYRQAAGRGLQLLFYSVGIGQISSEVPQNLSASRPQDRQFILSSKKLLLSDSGFYLCAWSVKTYRTQYFGPGTRLLVL.

The chain joins TRBV19 to TRBJ2-2, with 12 bases identical to TRBD2. V was pared by 10 bases and J by 4 bases, with 7 bases of the junction left unmatched. This CDR3 has 15 amino acids. Germline lookup yields CDR1 LNHDA and CDR2 SQIVND (reference sequence). DNA of the CDR3: TGTGCCAATCTAGCGGGAGGGCCTGGCACCGGGGAGCTGTTTTTT. Its protein product is CANLAGGPGTGELFF.

The chain couples TRBV11-3 to TRBJ2-2; weak D call: TRBD1 (6 bases). The germline gives CDR1 SGHNT, CDR2 YENEEA. The CDR3 extends over 15 amino acids. V was pared by 1 base and J by 7 bases, with 13 bases between. For the CDR3, the DNA is TGTGCCAGCAGCTTAGTTCAGGGGAGTGGCGGGGAGCTGTTTTTT. It yields the protein CASSLVQGSGGELFF.

On this clone: The same CDR3 also results from other DNA sequences found in this sample. This chain connects TRBV19 to TRBJ1-5; 7 nucleotides line up with TRBD1. The CDR3 is made up of 14 amino acids. Germline CDR1 is LNHDA and CDR2 is SQIVND (reference sequence). J was trimmed by 2 bases and V by 3 bases; bases with no gene match: 1. In DNA form, the CDR3 reads TGTGCCAGTAGTATGGGGACAGGCAATCAGCCCCAGCATTTT. It yields the protein CASSMGTGNQPQHF.

The chain's CDR3 is CASSQFGDEQYF. CDR3 in DNA: TGCGCCAGCAGTCAATTTGGGGACGAGCAGTACTTC. J is TRBJ2-7 and V is TRBV23-1; D unclear. TRBV23-1 is marked as an open reading frame, function uncertain. The CDR3 has 12 residues. The ends were cut back, 1 base at V and 5 bases at J, with 6 bases in the middle.

This clone has only one observation. The chain uses TRBV28 and TRBJ2-7, with TRBD1 identical over 8 bases. J gave up 2 bases and V 6 bases, and 9 bases lay outside the gene matches. The CDR3 loop spans 15 amino acids. CDR1 is MDHEN, CDR2 SYDVKM, per germline. The CDR3 here is CASSRVDRDTYEQYF. The CDR3 nucleotides are TGTGCCAGCAGCCGGGTGGACAGGGATACCTACGAGCAGTACTTC.

CDR3 DNA sequence: TGTGCCAGCAGCCAACCGGGGGGATATGAGCAGTTCTTC. It translates to CASSQPGGYEQFF. This chain uses TRBV6-5 with TRBJ2-1, with 7 bases lining up with TRBD2. Losses at the gene ends were 6 bases for V and 8 bases for J; bases not matched to a gene: 7. Germline V CDR1 and CDR2: MNHEY, SVGAGI. The CDR3 has 13 amino acids.

This clone appeared once. The chain recombines TRBV10-2 with TRBJ1-1; a possible D gene is TRBD1 (6 bases). Per the germline V gene, CDR1 is WSHSY and CDR2 is SAAADI. V was trimmed by 3 bases and J by 5 bases, leaving 13 bases between them. This CDR3 is built from 14 residues. The CDR3 region is CASSDQGRTTEAFF. In DNA form, the CDR3 reads TGCGCCAGCAGTGACCAGGGGCGAACGACTGAAGCTTTCTTT.

This clone came up once. In the same sample, other DNA sequences code for this CDR3. The chain couples TRBV18 to TRBJ1-5; D remains unclear. The V gene lost 2 bases and the J gene lost 2 bases, with 7 bases spanning the gap. The CDR3 runs to 14 residues. CDR1 KGHSH and CDR2 LQKENI come from the germline V gene. The CDR3 loop is CASSPSGGNQPQHF. CDR3 in DNA: TGTGCCAGCTCACCATCTGGGGGCAATCAGCCCCAGCATTTT.

The V gene is TRBV7-2, the J gene TRBJ2-1; 10 bases align to TRBD2. Germline V gene sequence: CDR1 SGHTA, CDR2 FQGNSA. V gave up 3 bases and J gave up 4 bases; unmatched junction bases: 3. CDR3 size: 15 residues. The CDR3 DNA is TGTGCCAGCAGCTTCACTAGCGGGGCTTACAATGAGCAGTTCTTC. It translates to CASSFTSGAYNEQFF.

There are a few counts of this clone. This chain links TRBV11-2 with TRBJ2-1, with D possibly being TRBD1 or TRBD2 (5 bases each). This CDR3 is built from 13 residues. The ends were cut back, 6 bases at V and 15 bases at J, with 21 bases in the middle. Germline V gives CDR1 SGHAT, CDR2 FQNNGV. The DNA of the CDR3 is TGTGCCAGCAGTCCCGGGGCCCCGGCTGCTGGGTTCTTC. It yields the protein CASSPGAPAAGFF.

J is TRBJ2-3 and V is TRBV2; D gene ambiguous. The CDR3 extends over 13 amino acids. The V gene lost 5 bases and the J gene lost 2 bases, with 8 bases spanning the gap. In germline, CDR1 is SNHLY, CDR2 FYNNEI. This chain's CDR3 is CASSPDTTDTQYF. In DNA form, the CDR3 reads TGTGCCAGCAGTCCTGACACCACAGATACGCAGTATTTT.

At least ten counts were recorded for this clone. The chain links TRBV13 to TRBJ2-7; D may correspond to TRBD1 or TRBD2 (6 bases each). Germline CDR1 is PRHDT and CDR2 is FYEKMQ (reference sequence). This CDR3 spans 16 amino acids. V gave up 6 bases and J gave up 6 bases, with 24 bases separating them. The CDR3 sequence: CASSSGVPLGGREQYF. The DNA of the CDR3 is TGTGCCAGCAGTTCCGGTGTCCCCCTTGGGGGGCGCGAGCAGTACTTC.

The chain has TRBV5-1 and TRBJ1-1; D gene uncertain. The germline gives CDR1 SGHRS, CDR2 YFSETQ. V shed 1 base and J shed 3 bases, with 7 bases lying between them. The CDR3 is 13 amino acids. The CDR3 sequence is CASSLFGDTEAFF. The CDR3 DNA reads TGCGCCAGCAGCTTGTTTGGGGACACTGAAGCTTTCTTT.

The rearrangement uses TRBV7-9 and TRBJ2-2; D is uncertain. The CDR3 covers 13 residues. Trimming took 8 bases from V and 0 from J, leaving 7 bases between them. CDR1 and CDR2 (germline): SEHNR, FQNEAQ (reference sequence). The CDR3 sequence: CASQDANTGELFF. Here the CDR3 DNA reads TGTGCCAGCCAGGATGCGAACACCGGGGAGCTGTTTTTT.